This T cell receptor (beta chain) was documented in a study of CD8+ T cells in alopecia areata. For the study at large: Among treated patients, oral tofacitinib was administered at 5 to 10 mg twice daily.

The CDR3 runs 13 residues. The V gene's germline CDR1 is SQVTM and CDR2 ANQGSEA. The germline V and J ends were trimmed by 5 bases and 7 bases, with 15 bases remaining between them. RNA extraction and reverse transcription yielded cDNA as sequencing template. Libraries were prepared by immunoSEQ multiplex PCR; TCRdb keeps only in-frame clonotypes and omits some of them. The data contain over 150,000 clones, roughly 60% of them singletons. Alopecia areata patients gave lesional scalp punch biopsies and peripheral blood samples. The chain employs TRBV29-1 and TRBJ2-1; D is unresolved. The sequencing used CD4+ T cells sorted from blood, collected at week 0. The origin of this receptor is a human donor with alopecia areata. As DNA, the CDR3 is TGCAGCGTTCAGTCTATTGCGAGGAATGAGCAGTTCTTC. This sequence encodes CSVQSIARNEQFF.